This TCR beta chain was captured in a study of OX40 agonist ivuxolimab in advanced cancers. Across the whole study: The study gave patients intravenous ivuxolimab at 0.01 to 10 mg/kg every 2 weeks. Therapy given before enrollment (anti-PD-1, anti-PD-L1 or anti-CTLA-4) was allowed, and 40% to 45% had some. Study-wide results and caveats: More expanded clones were seen, on average, in CD8+ T cells than in CD4+.

Turning to this clone: Its antigen is still unknown.

Using immunoSEQ multiplex PCR, the repertoire was profiled, and TCRdb retains in-frame clones only, with some absent. This sample has roughly 67,000 clones, with over 75% found just once. The starting material was CD4+ or CD8+ T cells sorted from blood, obtained in a trial of the OX40 agonist ivuxolimab. This clonotype originated in an adult with an advanced solid tumor such as melanoma, head and neck, liver or kidney cancer.

CDR3 nucleotide sequence: TGCGCCAGCAGCCAATGGACAGGGAAAACAACGAACACCGGGGAGCTGTTTTTT. Translating it yields CASSQWTGKTTNTGELFF. The chain uses TRBV5-1 and TRBJ2-2; TRBD1 matches 8 bases. This CDR3 has 18 amino acids. Germline V CDR1 and CDR2: SGHRS, YFSETQ. Trimming removed 4 bases from V and 0 bases from J; junction bases left unmatched: 11. Using reference TRBV5-1 and TRBJ2-2 for the parts outside the CDR3, the full variable domain is KAGVTQTPRYLIKTRGQQVTLSCSPISGHRSVSWYQQTPGQGLQFLFEYFSETQRNKGNFPGRFSGRQFSNSRSEMNVSTLELGDSALYLCASSQWTGKTTNTGELFFGEGSRLTVL.